This T cell receptor (beta chain) is drawn from a study of control samples from healthy donors and cancer patients. The CDR3 covers 14 residues. Germline loops: CDR1 MDHEN, CDR2 SYDVKM. After removal of 5 bases from V and 4 bases from J, the junction contained 6 bases not matched to a gene. The method was immunoSEQ multiplex PCR; TCRdb's version includes in-frame clones alone and lacks a portion of them. The listing records roughly 200,000 clones. The sequenced sample was blood. This rearrangement joins TRBV28 to TRBJ1-2; 8 positions match TRBD1. This receptor was obtained from a woman aged 25 to 39 in good health. The CDR3 DNA follows: TGTGCCAGCAGTCCGCCCCAGGGGGCCTATGGCTACACCTTC. Protein: CASSPPQGAYGYTF.